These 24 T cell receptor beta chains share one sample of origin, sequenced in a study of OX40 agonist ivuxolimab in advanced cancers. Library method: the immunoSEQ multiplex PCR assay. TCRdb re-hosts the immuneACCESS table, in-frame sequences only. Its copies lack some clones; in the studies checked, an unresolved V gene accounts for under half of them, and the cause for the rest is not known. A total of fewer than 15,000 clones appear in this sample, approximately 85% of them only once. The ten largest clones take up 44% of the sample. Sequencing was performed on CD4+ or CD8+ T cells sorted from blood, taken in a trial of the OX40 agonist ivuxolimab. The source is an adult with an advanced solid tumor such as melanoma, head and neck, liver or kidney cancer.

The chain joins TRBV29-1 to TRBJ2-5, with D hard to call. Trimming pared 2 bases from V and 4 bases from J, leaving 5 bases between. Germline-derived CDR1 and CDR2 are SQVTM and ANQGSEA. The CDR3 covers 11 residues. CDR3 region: CSVEKGETQYF. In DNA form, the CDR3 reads TGCAGCGTTGAAAAGGGAGAGACCCAGTACTTC.

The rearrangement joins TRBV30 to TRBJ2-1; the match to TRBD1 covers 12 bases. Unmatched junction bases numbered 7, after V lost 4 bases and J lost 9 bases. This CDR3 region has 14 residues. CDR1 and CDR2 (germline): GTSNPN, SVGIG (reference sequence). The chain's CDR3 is CAWTPGQGAGEQFF. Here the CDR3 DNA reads TGTGCCTGGACCCCGGGACAGGGGGCAGGTGAGCAGTTCTTC.

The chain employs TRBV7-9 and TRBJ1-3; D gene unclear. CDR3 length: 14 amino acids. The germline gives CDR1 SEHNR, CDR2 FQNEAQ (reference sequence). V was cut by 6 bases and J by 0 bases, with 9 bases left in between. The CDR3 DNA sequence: TGTGCCAGCAGGGAGGGCAACTCTGGAAACACCATATATTTT. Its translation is CASREGNSGNTIYF.

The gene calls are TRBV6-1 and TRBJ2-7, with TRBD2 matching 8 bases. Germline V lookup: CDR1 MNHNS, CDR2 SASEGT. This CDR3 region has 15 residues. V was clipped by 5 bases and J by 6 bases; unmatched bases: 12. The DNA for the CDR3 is TGTGCCAGCAGTTCATCAAGGGGACTAGTAGGCGAGCAGTACTTC. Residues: CASSSSRGLVGEQYF.

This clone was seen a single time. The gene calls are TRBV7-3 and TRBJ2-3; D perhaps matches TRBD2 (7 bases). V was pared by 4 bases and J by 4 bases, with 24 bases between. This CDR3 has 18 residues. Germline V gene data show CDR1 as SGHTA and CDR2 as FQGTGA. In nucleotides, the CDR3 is TGTGCCAGCAGCTCCCCCGTCGGCGGGGGCAGGTTGGCAGATACGCAGTATTTT. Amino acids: CASSSPVGGGRLADTQYF.

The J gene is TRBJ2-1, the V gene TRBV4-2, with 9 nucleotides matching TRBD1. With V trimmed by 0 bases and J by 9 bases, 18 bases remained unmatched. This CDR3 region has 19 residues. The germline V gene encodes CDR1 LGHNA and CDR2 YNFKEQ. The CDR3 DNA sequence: TGTGCCAGCAGCCAAGAAGTCCTCCCATCGACAGGGGGGGTAGGTGAGCAGTTCTTC. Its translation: CASSQEVLPSTGGVGEQFF.

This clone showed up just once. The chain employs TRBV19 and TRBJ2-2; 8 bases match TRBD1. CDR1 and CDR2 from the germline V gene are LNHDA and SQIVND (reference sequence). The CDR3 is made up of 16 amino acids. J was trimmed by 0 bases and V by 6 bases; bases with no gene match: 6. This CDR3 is CASRDRERSNTGELFF. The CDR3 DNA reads TGTGCCAGTAGGGACAGGGAACGTTCGAACACCGGGGAGCTGTTTTTT. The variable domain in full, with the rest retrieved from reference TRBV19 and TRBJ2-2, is DGGITQSPKYLFRKEGQNVTLSCEQNLNHDAMYWYRQDPGQGLRLIYYSQIVNDFQKGDIAEGYSVSREKKESFPLTVTSAQKNPTAFYLCASRDRERSNTGELFFGEGSRLTVL.

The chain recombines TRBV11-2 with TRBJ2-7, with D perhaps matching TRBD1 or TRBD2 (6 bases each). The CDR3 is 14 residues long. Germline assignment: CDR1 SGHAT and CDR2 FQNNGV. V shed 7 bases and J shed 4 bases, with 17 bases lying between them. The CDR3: CASMEGVLIYEQYF. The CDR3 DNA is TGTGCCAGCATGGAGGGGGTCTTAATTTACGAGCAGTACTTC.

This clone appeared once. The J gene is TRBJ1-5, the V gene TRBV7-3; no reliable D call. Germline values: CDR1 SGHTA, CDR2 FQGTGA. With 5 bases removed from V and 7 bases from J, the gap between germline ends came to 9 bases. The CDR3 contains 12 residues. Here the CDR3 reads CASSLPEQPQHF. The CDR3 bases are TGTGCCAGCAGCCTCCCCGAGCAGCCCCAGCATTTT.

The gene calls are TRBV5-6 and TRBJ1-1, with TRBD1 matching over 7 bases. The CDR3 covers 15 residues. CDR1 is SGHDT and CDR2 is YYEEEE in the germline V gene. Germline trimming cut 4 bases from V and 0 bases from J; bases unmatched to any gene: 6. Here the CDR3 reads CASSGGQHMNTEAFF. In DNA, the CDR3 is TGTGCCAGCAGCGGGGGACAGCATATGAACACTGAAGCTTTCTTT.

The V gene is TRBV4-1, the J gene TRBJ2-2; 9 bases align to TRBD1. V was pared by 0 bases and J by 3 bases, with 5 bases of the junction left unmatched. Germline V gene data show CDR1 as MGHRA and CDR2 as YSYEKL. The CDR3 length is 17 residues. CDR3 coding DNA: TGCGCCAGCAGCCAAGATCCGGGACAGGGAGACACCGGGGAGCTGTTTTTT. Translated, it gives CASSQDPGQGDTGELFF.

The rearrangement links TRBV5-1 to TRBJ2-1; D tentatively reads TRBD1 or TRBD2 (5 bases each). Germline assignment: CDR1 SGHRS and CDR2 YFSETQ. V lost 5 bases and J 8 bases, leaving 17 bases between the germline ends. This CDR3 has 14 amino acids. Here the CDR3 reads CASSSFWGSYEQFF. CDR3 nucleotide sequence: TGCGCCAGCAGTTCGTTTTGGGGGAGCTATGAGCAGTTCTTC.

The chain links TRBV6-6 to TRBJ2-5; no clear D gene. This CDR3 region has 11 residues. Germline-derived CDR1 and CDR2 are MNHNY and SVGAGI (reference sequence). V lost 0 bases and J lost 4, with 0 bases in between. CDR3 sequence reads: CASSYSETQYF. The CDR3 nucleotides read TGTGCCAGCAGTTACTCAGAGACCCAGTACTTC.

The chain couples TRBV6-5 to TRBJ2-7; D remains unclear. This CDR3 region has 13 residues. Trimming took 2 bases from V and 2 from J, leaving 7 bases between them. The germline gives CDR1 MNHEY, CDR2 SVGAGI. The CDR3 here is CASSYKGTYEQYF. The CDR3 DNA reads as TGTGCCAGCAGTTACAAAGGGACCTACGAGCAGTACTTC.

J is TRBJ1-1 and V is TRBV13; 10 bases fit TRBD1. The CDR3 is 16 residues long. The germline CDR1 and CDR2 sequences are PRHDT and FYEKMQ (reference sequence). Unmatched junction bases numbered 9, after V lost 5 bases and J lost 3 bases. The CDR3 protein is CASSRPGQGGYTEAFF. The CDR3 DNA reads TGTGCCAGCAGCCGACCCGGACAGGGGGGATACACTGAAGCTTTCTTT. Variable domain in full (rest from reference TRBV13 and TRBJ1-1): AAGVIQSPRHLIKEKRETATLKCYPIPRHDTVYWYQQGPGQDPQFLISFYEKMQSDKGSIPDRFSAQQFSDYHSELNMSSLELGDSALYFCASSRPGQGGYTEAFFGQGTRLTVV.

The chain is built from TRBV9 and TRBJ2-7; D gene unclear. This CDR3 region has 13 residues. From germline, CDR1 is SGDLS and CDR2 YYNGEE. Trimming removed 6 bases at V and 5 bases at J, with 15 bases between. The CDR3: CASTTGVSHEQYF. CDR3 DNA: TGTGCCAGCACAACCGGAGTTTCCCACGAGCAGTACTTC.

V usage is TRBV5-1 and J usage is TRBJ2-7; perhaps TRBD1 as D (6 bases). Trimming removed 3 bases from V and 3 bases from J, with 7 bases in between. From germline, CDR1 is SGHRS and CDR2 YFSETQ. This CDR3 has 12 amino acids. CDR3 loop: CASSSDSYEQYF. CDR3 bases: TGCGCCAGCAGCTCGGACAGCTACGAGCAGTACTTC. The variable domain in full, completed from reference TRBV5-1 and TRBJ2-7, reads KAGVTQTPRYLIKTRGQQVTLSCSPISGHRSVSWYQQTPGQGLQFLFEYFSETQRNKGNFPGRFSGRQFSNSRSEMNVSTLELGDSALYLCASSSDSYEQYFGPGTRLTVT.

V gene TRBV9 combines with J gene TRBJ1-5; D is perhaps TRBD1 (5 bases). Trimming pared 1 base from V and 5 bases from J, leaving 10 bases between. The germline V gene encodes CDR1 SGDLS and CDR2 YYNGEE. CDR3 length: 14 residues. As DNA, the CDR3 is TGTGCCAGCAGCGTATGGGACGGAGATCAGCCCCAGCATTTT. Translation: CASSVWDGDQPQHF.

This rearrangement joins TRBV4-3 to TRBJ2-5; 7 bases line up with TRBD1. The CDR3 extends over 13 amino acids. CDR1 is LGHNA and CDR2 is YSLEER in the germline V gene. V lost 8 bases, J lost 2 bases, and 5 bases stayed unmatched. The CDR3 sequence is CASGTTGQETQYF. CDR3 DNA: TGCGCCAGCGGAACGACAGGGCAAGAGACCCAGTACTTC.

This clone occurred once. The DNA of the CDR3 is TGTGCCAGCAGTGCCAAGGGATTCGGCACTGAAGCTTTCTTT. Protein product: CASSAKGFGTEAFF. The J gene is TRBJ1-1, the V gene TRBV9; D uncertain. This CDR3 comprises 14 residues. CDR1 is SGDLS and CDR2 is YYNGEE in the germline V gene. Deletions cut 5 bases from V and 4 bases from J, with 15 bases between.

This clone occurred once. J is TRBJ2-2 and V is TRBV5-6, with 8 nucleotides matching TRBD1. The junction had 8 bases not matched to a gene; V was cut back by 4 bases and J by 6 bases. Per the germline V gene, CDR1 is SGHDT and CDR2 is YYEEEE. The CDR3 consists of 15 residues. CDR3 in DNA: TGTGCCAGCAGCCGAATGGGGGGACAGGCCGGGGAGCTGTTTTTT. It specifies CASSRMGGQAGELFF.

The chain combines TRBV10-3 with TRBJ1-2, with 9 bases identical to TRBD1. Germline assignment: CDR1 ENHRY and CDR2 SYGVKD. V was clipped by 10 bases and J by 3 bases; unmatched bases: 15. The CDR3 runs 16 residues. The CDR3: CASSDVTGTGYYGYTF. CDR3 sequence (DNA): TGTGCCAGCAGCGACGTTACCGGGACAGGGTACTATGGCTACACCTTC.

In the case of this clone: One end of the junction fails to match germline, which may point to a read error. The CDR3 DNA reads TGCGCCAGCAGTCAAGGAGGCAACTATGGCTACACCTTC. Translated, it gives CASSQGGNYGYTF. The chain joins TRBV4-1 to TRBJ1-2; D is ambiguous. Per the germline V gene, CDR1 is MGHRA and CDR2 is YSYEKL. The CDR3 covers 13 residues.

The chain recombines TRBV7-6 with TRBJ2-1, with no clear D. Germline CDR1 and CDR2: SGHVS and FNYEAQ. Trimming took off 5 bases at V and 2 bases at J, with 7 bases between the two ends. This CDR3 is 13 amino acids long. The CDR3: CASSPVAYNEQFF. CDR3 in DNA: TGTGCCAGCAGCCCCGTGGCCTACAATGAGCAGTTCTTC.